The 15 T cell receptor beta chains given below trace back to one sample, sequenced in a study of shared clonotypes between healthy human individuals. The data were produced by immunoSEQ multiplex PCR, yet TCRdb's version contains in-frame clones alone and is incomplete. Found here are some 900,000 clones, more than 75% of them singletons; the top ten hold over 1.3%. Specimen: memory CD4+ T cells sorted from blood. Subset specified: CD45RA-negative fraction. The receptors stem from a young man in good health.

The chain employs TRBV5-1 and TRBJ2-6; D might be TRBD1 (5 bases). The germline V and J ends were trimmed by 0 bases and 0 bases, with 16 bases remaining between them. CDR1 SGHRS and CDR2 YFSETQ come from the germline V gene. This CDR3 contains 19 residues. The CDR3 nucleotides read TGCGCCAGCAGCTTGGAGTGGATAGGGGTGGGCTCTGGGGCCAACGTCCTGACTTTC. Its protein product is CASSLEWIGVGSGANVLTF.

Comments on this clone: Within the sample, other DNA sequences also encode this same CDR3. The V gene is TRBV5-1, the J gene TRBJ1-1, with D uncertain. The length of the CDR3 is 13 residues. The germline gives CDR1 SGHRS, CDR2 YFSETQ. V was pared by 1 base and J by 0 bases, with 4 bases between. The CDR3 region is CASSLSLNTEAFF. CDR3 DNA sequence: TGCGCCAGCAGCTTGTCTCTGAACACTGAAGCTTTCTTT.

CDR3 sequence: CAWSPVRPSGNTIYF. The CDR3 bases are TGTGCCTGGAGTCCAGTGAGGCCATCTGGAAACACCATATATTTT. This chain joins TRBV30 and TRBJ1-3; no clear D gene. Germline CDR1 reads GTSNPN; CDR2 reads SVGIG (reference sequence). V dropped 2 bases and J dropped 1 base, with 12 bases sitting between them. This CDR3 is built from 15 residues.

CDR3 loop: CASSLARAWATISYNEQFF. As DNA, the CDR3 is TGTGCCAGCAGCTTAGCTCGAGCCTGGGCGACAATATCCTACAATGAGCAGTTCTTC. V usage is TRBV7-9 and J usage is TRBJ2-1; D not resolved. V was pared by 0 bases and J by 1 base, with 19 bases between. Germline-derived CDR1 and CDR2 are SEHNR and FQNEAQ (reference sequence). The CDR3 covers 19 residues.

This clone was found once. The same CDR3 is also encoded by other DNA sequences in this sample. The chain carries TRBV28 and TRBJ1-2; maybe TRBD1 (5 bases). This CDR3 is built from 14 residues. V lost 1 base and J 2 bases, leaving 8 bases between the germline ends. Germline CDR1 reads MDHEN; CDR2 reads SYDVKM. CDR3 residues: CASSLSWGNYGYTF. CDR3 nucleotides: TGTGCCAGCAGTTTATCATGGGGGAACTATGGCTACACCTTC.

The genes are TRBV5-1 and TRBJ2-1; 11 bases match TRBD2. The germline V gene has CDR1 SGHRS and CDR2 YFSETQ. Trimming cost V 4 bases and J 2 bases; bases outside gene matches: 5. CDR3 length: 16 residues. The CDR3 region is CASSRIAGGPYNEQFF. The CDR3 nucleotides are TGCGCCAGCAGCAGAATAGCGGGGGGGCCCTACAATGAGCAGTTCTTC.

The V call is TRBV6-6, the J call TRBJ1-1, with D perhaps matching TRBD1 (6 bases). Trimming cost V 0 bases and J 4 bases, with 12 bases left between them. Looked up from germline, CDR1 is MNHNY and CDR2 is SVGAGI (reference sequence). The length of the CDR3 is 15 residues. The CDR3: CASSYSTGRGTEAFF. In DNA, the CDR3 is TGTGCCAGCAGTTACTCCACAGGGCGCGGCACTGAAGCTTTCTTT.

The chain joins TRBV6-6 to TRBJ1-2; D gene uncertain. V was shortened by 0 bases and J by 3 bases, with 8 bases between the two germline ends. The CDR3 sequence is 14 residues long. Germline assignment: CDR1 MNHNY and CDR2 SVGAGI (reference sequence). The CDR3, as DNA: TGTGCCAGCAGTTACTCGCAGCAGGACTATGGCTACACCTTC. Its translation is CASSYSQQDYGYTF.

The chain couples TRBV10-3 to TRBJ2-3; possible D gene TRBD1, 6 bases. V was pared by 6 bases and J by 4 bases, with 8 bases between. The CDR3 has 12 residues. The germline CDR1 and CDR2 sequences are ENHRY and SYGVKD. The CDR3 DNA reads TGTGCCATCAGCCGGACAGCAGATACGCAGTATTTT. Residues: CAISRTADTQYF.

The V and J genes are TRBV6-1 and TRBJ2-7; TRBD2 agrees at 9 bases. Germline V gene data show CDR1 as MNHNS and CDR2 as SASEGT. The CDR3 sequence is 14 residues long. J was trimmed by 6 bases and V by 4 bases; bases with no gene match: 7. The DNA for the CDR3 is TGTGCCAGCAGTGGACTGAGCGGGGGGCGCGAGCAGTACTTC. Its translation is CASSGLSGGREQYF.

The chain combines TRBV18 with TRBJ2-3; no clear D gene. CDR1 is KGHSH and CDR2 is LQKENI in the germline V gene. Trimming stripped 2 bases from V and 2 bases from J, with 8 bases between. The CDR3 loop spans 14 amino acids. The CDR3 loop is CASSPIKLTDTQYF. CDR3 nucleotide sequence: TGTGCCAGCTCACCAATTAAGCTCACAGATACGCAGTATTTT.

The rearrangement links TRBV7-9 to TRBJ2-3, with D perhaps TRBD1 (7 bases). CDR1 is SEHNR, CDR2 FQNEAQ, per germline (reference sequence). The V and J ends lost 5 bases and 0 bases respectively, with 21 bases between them. The CDR3 runs 18 residues. DNA for the CDR3: TGTGCCAGCAGCCCAGGCGGGACAGCATCACTTAGCACAGATACGCAGTATTTT. Translation: CASSPGGTASLSTDTQYF. Looking up the rest from reference TRBV7-9 and TRBJ2-3 gives the full variable domain: DTGVSQNPRHKITKRGQNVTFRCDPISEHNRLYWYRQTLGQGPEFLTYFQNEAQLEKSRLLSDRFSAERPKGSFSTLEIQRTEQGDSAMYLCASSPGGTASLSTDTQYFGPGTRLTVL.

CDR3 nucleotide sequence: TGTGCCATCAGTGAGCGGGACAAACAAGAGACCCAGTACTTC. Amino acids: CAISERDKQETQYF. The chain employs TRBV10-3 and TRBJ2-5; the D gene is possibly TRBD1 (6 bases). V lost 2 bases and J 2 bases, leaving 9 bases between the germline ends. The V gene's germline CDR1 is ENHRY and CDR2 SYGVKD. The CDR3 has 14 residues.

This clone was recorded once. V and J are TRBV10-3 and TRBJ1-2; D might be TRBD1 (6 bases). This CDR3 is built from 12 residues. Trimming removed 8 bases from V and 4 bases from J, with 11 bases in between. Germline CDR1 reads ENHRY; CDR2 reads SYGVKD. CDR3 DNA sequence: TGTGCCATCTCCGAGGACAGCTATGGCTACACCTTC. Translating gives CAISEDSYGYTF.

The chain combines TRBV5-1 with TRBJ2-7; D is unresolved. The germline V gene has CDR1 SGHRS and CDR2 YFSETQ. V shed 4 bases and J shed 3 bases, with 11 bases lying between them. The CDR3 is made up of 13 amino acids. CDR3 protein: CASSRVAGYEQYF. DNA for the CDR3: TGCGCCAGCAGCCGGGTAGCAGGCTACGAGCAGTACTTC.